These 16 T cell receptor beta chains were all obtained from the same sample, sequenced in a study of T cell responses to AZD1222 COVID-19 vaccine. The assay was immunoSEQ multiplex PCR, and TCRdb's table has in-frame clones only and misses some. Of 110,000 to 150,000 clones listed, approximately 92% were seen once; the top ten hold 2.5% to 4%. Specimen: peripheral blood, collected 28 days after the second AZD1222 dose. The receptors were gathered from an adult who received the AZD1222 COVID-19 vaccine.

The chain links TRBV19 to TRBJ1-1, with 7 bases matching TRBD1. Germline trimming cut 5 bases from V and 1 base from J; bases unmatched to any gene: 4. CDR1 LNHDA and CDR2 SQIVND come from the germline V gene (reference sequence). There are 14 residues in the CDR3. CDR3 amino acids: CASSLQGGNTEAFF. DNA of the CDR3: TGTGCCAGTAGTCTTCAGGGGGGGAACACTGAAGCTTTCTTT. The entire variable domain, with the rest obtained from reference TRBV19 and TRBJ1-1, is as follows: DGGITQSPKYLFRKEGQNVTLSCEQNLNHDAMYWYRQDPGQGLRLIYYSQIVNDFQKGDIAEGYSVSREKKESFPLTVTSAQKNPTAFYLCASSLQGGNTEAFFGQGTRLTVV.

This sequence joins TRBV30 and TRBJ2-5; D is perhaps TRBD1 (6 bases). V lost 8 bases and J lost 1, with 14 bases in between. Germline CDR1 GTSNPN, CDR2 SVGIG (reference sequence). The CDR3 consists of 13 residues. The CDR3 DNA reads TGTGCCCATACCCCAGGGGTCCAAGAGACCCAGTACTTC. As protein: CAHTPGVQETQYF.

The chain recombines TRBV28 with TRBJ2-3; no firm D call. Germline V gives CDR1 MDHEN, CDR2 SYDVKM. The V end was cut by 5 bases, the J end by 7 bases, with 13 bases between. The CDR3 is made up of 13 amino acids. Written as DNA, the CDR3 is TGTGCCAGCAGTCCCGGTCCCCCACATACGCAGTATTTT. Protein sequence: CASSPGPPHTQYF.

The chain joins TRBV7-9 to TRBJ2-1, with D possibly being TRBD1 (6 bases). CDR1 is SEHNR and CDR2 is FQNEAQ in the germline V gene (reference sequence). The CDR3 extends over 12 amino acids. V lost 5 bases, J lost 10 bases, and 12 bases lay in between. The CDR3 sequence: CASSLQGREQFF. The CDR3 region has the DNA TGTGCCAGCAGCCTACAGGGAAGGGAGCAGTTCTTC.

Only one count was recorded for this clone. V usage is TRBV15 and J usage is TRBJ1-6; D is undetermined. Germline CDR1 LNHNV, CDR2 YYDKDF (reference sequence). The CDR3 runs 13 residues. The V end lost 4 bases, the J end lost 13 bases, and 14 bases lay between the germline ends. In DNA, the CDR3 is TGTGCCACCAGCAAGGGCGACCCCGGGCCCCTCCACTTT. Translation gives CATSKGDPGPLHF.

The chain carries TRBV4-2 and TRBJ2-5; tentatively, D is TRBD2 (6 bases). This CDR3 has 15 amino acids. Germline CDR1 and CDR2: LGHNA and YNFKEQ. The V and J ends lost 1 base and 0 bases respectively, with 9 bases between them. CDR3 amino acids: CASSQGEADQETQYF. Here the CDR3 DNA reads TGTGCCAGCAGCCAAGGGGAGGCGGACCAAGAGACCCAGTACTTC.

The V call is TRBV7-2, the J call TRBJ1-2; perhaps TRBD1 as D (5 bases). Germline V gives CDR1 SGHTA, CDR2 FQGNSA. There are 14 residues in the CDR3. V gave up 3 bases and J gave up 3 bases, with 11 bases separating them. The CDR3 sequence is CASSFPGADYGYTF. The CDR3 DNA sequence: TGTGCCAGCAGCTTTCCTGGGGCGGACTATGGCTACACCTTC.

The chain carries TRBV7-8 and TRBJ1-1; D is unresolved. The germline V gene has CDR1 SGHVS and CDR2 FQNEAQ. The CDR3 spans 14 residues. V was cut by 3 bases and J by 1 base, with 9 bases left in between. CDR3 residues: CASSLGRRNTEAFF. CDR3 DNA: TGTGCCAGCAGCTTGGGCCGACGGAACACTGAAGCTTTCTTT.

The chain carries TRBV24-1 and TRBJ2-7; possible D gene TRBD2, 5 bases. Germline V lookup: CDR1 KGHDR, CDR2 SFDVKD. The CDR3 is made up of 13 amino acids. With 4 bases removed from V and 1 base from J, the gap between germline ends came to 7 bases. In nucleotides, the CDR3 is TGTGCCACCAGTGAACCGGGGTCCTACGAGCAGTACTTC. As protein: CATSEPGSYEQYF.

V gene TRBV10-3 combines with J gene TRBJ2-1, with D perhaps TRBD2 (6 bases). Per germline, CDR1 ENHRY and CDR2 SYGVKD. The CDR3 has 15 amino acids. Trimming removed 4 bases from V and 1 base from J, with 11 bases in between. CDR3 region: CAISGGMRSYNEQFF. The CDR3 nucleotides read TGTGCCATCAGTGGCGGGATGAGGTCCTACAATGAGCAGTTCTTC.

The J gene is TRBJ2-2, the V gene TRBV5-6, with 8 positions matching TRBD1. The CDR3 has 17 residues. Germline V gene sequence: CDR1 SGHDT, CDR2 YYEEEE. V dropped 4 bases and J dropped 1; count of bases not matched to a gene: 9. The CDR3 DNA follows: TGTGCCAGCAGCAATACCGCCGGGACAGGGAACACCGGGGAGCTGTTTTTT. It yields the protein CASSNTAGTGNTGELFF. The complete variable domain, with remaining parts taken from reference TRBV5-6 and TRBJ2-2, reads DAGVTQSPTHLIKTRGQQVTLRCSPKSGHDTVSWYQQALGQGPQFIFQYYEEEERQRGNFPDRFSGHQFPNYSSELNVNALLLGDSALYLCASSNTAGTGNTGELFFGEGSRLTVL.

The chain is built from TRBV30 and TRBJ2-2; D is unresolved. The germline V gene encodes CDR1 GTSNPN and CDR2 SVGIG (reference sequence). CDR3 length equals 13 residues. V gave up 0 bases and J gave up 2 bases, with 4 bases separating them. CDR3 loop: CAWSVPNTGELFF. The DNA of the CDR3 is TGTGCCTGGAGTGTACCAAACACCGGGGAGCTGTTTTTT.

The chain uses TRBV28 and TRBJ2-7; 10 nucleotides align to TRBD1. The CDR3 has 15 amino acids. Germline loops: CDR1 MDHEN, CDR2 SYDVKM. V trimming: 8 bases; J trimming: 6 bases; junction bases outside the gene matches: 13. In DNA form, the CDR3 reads TGTGCCAGCGGAGACCCCGGGACAGGGGTGTTCGAGCAGTACTTC. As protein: CASGDPGTGVFEQYF.

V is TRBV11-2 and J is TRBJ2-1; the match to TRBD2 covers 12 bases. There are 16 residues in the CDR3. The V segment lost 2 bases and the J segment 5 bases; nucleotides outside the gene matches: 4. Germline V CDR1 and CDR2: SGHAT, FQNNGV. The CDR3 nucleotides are TGTGCCAGCAGCTTACGACTAGCGGGAGAGAACAATGAGCAGTTCTTC. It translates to CASSLRLAGENNEQFF.

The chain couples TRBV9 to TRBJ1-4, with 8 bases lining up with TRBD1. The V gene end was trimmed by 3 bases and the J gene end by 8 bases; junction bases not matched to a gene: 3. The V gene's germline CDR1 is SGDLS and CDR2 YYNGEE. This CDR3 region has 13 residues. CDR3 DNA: TGTGCCAGCAGCGCTGGGGACAGGGAAAAACTGTTTTTT. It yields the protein CASSAGDREKLFF.

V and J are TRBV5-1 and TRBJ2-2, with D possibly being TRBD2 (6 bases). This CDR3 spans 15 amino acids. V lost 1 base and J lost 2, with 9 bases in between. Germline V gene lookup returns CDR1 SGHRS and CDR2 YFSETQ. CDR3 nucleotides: TGCGCCAGCAGCTTGACGGGAGTCAACACCGGGGAGCTGTTTTTT. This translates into CASSLTGVNTGELFF.